The 20 T cell receptor beta chains below all came from one sample that was sequenced in a study of shared clonotypes between healthy human individuals. Here immunoSEQ multiplex PCR was the method, and the copy in TCRdb shows in-frame clones only, minus some. This table holds nearly 600,000 clones, 95% to 96% found once. The naive CD8 population came from CD45RO-negative cells selected for CCR7, without terminally differentiated effector memory CD45RA+ cells. Sequencing was performed on naive CD8+ T cells sorted from blood. These receptors originate from a woman aged 25-40 years in good health.

CDR3 region: CASSPYKNTEAFF. DNA for the CDR3: TGTGCCAGCAGCCCATATAAGAACACTGAAGCTTTCTTT. This rearrangement joins TRBV7-8 to TRBJ1-1, with D hard to call. Between the trimmed V and J ends, which lost 5 bases and 1 base, there was a span of 8 bases. CDR3 length: 13 residues. Germline V gene data show CDR1 as SGHVS and CDR2 as FQNEAQ.

This clone appeared once. The V gene is TRBV4-1, the J gene TRBJ2-1; 8 bases align to TRBD2. Trimming cost V 4 bases and J 7 bases; bases outside gene matches: 15. This CDR3 has 17 residues. Germline-derived CDR1 and CDR2 are MGHRA and YSYEKL. The CDR3 protein is CASSLREGHVFGNEQFF. Here the CDR3 DNA reads TGCGCCAGCAGCCTACGGGAGGGCCATGTTTTTGGGAATGAGCAGTTCTTC.

The chain links TRBV6-1 to TRBJ2-3; D is possibly TRBD2 (5 bases). V shed 8 bases and J shed 1 base, with 10 bases lying between them. This CDR3 has 13 residues. Germline CDR1 reads MNHNS; CDR2 reads SASEGT. CDR3 sequence reads: CASCIGGTDTQYF. As DNA, the CDR3 is TGTGCCAGCTGTATCGGGGGCACAGATACGCAGTATTTT.

The rearrangement uses TRBV7-9 and TRBJ2-7, with a weak D call TRBD2 (5 bases). The germline CDR1 and CDR2 sequences are SEHNR and FQNEAQ (reference sequence). Trimming shortened V by 5 bases and J by 7 bases, and 12 bases separated the two germline ends. This CDR3 contains 12 residues. The CDR3 sequence is CASSPLAGEQYF. The CDR3 bases are TGTGCCAGCAGCCCTCTCGCGGGTGAGCAGTACTTC. Using reference TRBV7-9 and TRBJ2-7 for the parts outside the CDR3, the full variable domain is DTGVSQNPRHKITKRGQNVTFRCDPISEHNRLYWYRQTLGQGPEFLTYFQNEAQLEKSRLLSDRFSAERPKGSFSTLEIQRTEQGDSAMYLCASSPLAGEQYFGPGTRLTVT.

The chain uses TRBV11-2 and TRBJ2-3; 9 bases are a match to TRBD2. CDR1 SGHAT and CDR2 FQNNGV come from the germline V gene. This CDR3 comprises 15 residues. J lost 8 bases, V lost 0 bases, and 6 bases had no gene match. CDR3 residues: CASSLEGLAGRTQYF. For the CDR3, the DNA is TGTGCCAGCAGCTTAGAGGGCCTAGCGGGGCGTACGCAGTATTTT.

The count of this clone is one. The V gene is TRBV5-1, the J gene TRBJ1-1; 7 bases map to TRBD1. The germline V gene encodes CDR1 SGHRS and CDR2 YFSETQ. The junction had 8 bases not matched to a gene; V was cut back by 0 bases and J by 0 bases. The CDR3 runs 17 residues. This chain's CDR3 is CASSLEGRGRMNTEAFF. CDR3 bases: TGCGCCAGCAGCTTGGAAGGGAGGGGGCGCATGAACACTGAAGCTTTCTTT.

CDR3 nucleotides: TGCGCCAGCAGCTCCCACAGGGGCGTTGGAGATACGCAGTATTTT. Its protein is CASSSHRGVGDTQYF. The rearrangement uses TRBV5-1 and TRBJ2-3; TRBD1 agrees at 7 bases. V gave up 3 bases and J gave up 5 bases; unmatched junction bases: 9. This CDR3 spans 15 amino acids. Looked up from germline, CDR1 is SGHRS and CDR2 is YFSETQ.

This chain joins TRBV28 and TRBJ2-7; the D gene is possibly TRBD2 (7 bases). The V gene's germline CDR1 is MDHEN and CDR2 SYDVKM. The CDR3 is 14 amino acids. V lost 5 bases and J 4 bases, leaving 15 bases between the germline ends. The chain's CDR3 is CASSGGGGLYEQYF. DNA of the CDR3: TGTGCCAGCAGTGGGGGAGGGGGGCTGTACGAGCAGTACTTC. The variable domain in full, completed from reference TRBV28 and TRBJ2-7, reads DVKVTQSSRYLVKRTGEKVFLECVQDMDHENMFWYRQDPGLGLRLIYFSYDVKMKEKGDIPEGYSVSREKKERFSLILESASTNQTSMYLCASSGGGGLYEQYFGPGTRLTVT.

J is TRBJ2-1 and V is TRBV4-1; weak D call: TRBD2 (6 bases). Germline CDR1 reads MGHRA; CDR2 reads YSYEKL. Trimming removed 0 bases at V and 7 bases at J, with 13 bases between. This CDR3 has 15 residues. The CDR3: CASSQEANRGNEQFF. The DNA for the CDR3 is TGCGCCAGCAGCCAAGAGGCCAATCGGGGGAATGAGCAGTTCTTC.

The J gene is TRBJ2-5, the V gene TRBV13; TRBD2 agrees at 10 bases. The CDR3 extends over 15 amino acids. The trim removed 3 bases at V and 1 base at J, leaving 2 bases unmatched. Per the germline V gene, CDR1 is PRHDT and CDR2 is FYEKMQ (reference sequence). Here the CDR3 DNA reads TGTGCCAGCAGCTTTAAGCGGGAGGGCCAAGAGACCCAGTACTTC. This sequence encodes CASSFKREGQETQYF. Drawing the rest from reference TRBV13 and TRBJ2-5, the complete variable domain is AAGVIQSPRHLIKEKRETATLKCYPIPRHDTVYWYQQGPGQDPQFLISFYEKMQSDKGSIPDRFSAQQFSDYHSELNMSSLELGDSALYFCASSFKREGQETQYFGPGTRLLVL.

V and J are TRBV7-6 and TRBJ2-7, with D possibly matching TRBD2 (5 bases). Germline assignment: CDR1 SGHVS and CDR2 FNYEAQ. There are 13 residues in the CDR3. The V end lost 1 base, the J end lost 6 bases, and 10 bases lay between the germline ends. The CDR3 DNA reads as TGTGCCAGCAGCTTAGGGGAGTGGGGCGAGCAGTACTTC. Translated: CASSLGEWGEQYF.

The V and J genes are TRBV7-9 and TRBJ2-5, with 8 bases fitting TRBD1. Trimming took 3 bases from V and 5 from J; bases not matched to a gene: 8. Germline V gene data show CDR1 as SEHNR and CDR2 as FQNEAQ (reference sequence). This CDR3 has 15 residues. The CDR3 sequence is CASSFSQGARETQYF. The CDR3, as DNA: TGTGCCAGCAGCTTTAGCCAGGGGGCTCGGGAGACCCAGTACTTC.

This sequence joins TRBV20-1 and TRBJ2-3, with D unresolved. The CDR3 runs 11 residues. CDR1 is DFQATT, CDR2 SNEGSKA, per germline (reference sequence). V dropped 0 bases and J dropped 7 bases, with 5 bases sitting between them. The CDR3: CSARDQNTQYF. The CDR3 DNA follows: TGCAGTGCTAGAGACCAAAATACGCAGTATTTT.

The chain carries TRBV27 and TRBJ2-5; D unresolved. CDR1 is MNHEY and CDR2 is SMNVEV in the germline V gene (reference sequence). The length of the CDR3 is 12 residues. With 11 bases removed from V and 1 base from J, the gap between germline ends came to 11 bases. DNA of the CDR3: TGTGCCGGCCGTGGGGTCCAAGAGACCCAGTACTTC. It is translated as CAGRGVQETQYF.

The CDR3 DNA reads as TGTGCCAGCAGTGGAAGCTGGGGACTAGCGGGCTACGAGCAGTACTTC. This codes for CASSGSWGLAGYEQYF. The chain uses TRBV2 and TRBJ2-7, with 12 nucleotides matching TRBD2. The CDR3 spans 16 residues. CDR1 and CDR2 (germline): SNHLY, FYNNEI. The V and J ends lost 4 bases and 3 bases, in that order; junction bases with no gene match: 7.

The CDR3 DNA sequence: TGCGCCAGCAGTCCAGGTGCGGGGGGCTCCTACGAGCAGTACTTC. Translated: CASSPGAGGSYEQYF. The chain links TRBV5-1 to TRBJ2-7; 8 nucleotides line up with TRBD2. The germline V gene has CDR1 SGHRS and CDR2 YFSETQ. Losses at the gene ends were 5 bases for V and 0 bases for J; bases not matched to a gene: 7. The CDR3 is 15 residues long.

The V gene is TRBV15, the J gene TRBJ1-4; D remains ambiguous. The ends were cut back, 1 base at V and 6 bases at J, with 3 bases in the middle. This CDR3 contains 12 residues. Per the germline V gene, CDR1 is LNHNV and CDR2 is YYDKDF (reference sequence). The CDR3 protein is CATSRGDEKLFF. The CDR3 coding sequence is TGTGCCACCAGCAGAGGGGATGAAAAACTGTTTTTT.

The rearrangement joins TRBV1 to TRBJ2-3; the table's D call of TRBD2 was not tested on the DNA. TRBV1 is a documented pseudogene. CDR3 length: 19 amino acids. In DNA, the CDR3 is TGCACCAGCAGCCAAGAATTCGTCGGCGGGAGGGTGGGCACAGATACGCAGTATTTT. Its protein is CTSSQEFVGGRVGTDTQYF.

V and J are TRBV27 and TRBJ2-1, with 10 bases matching TRBD1. The length of the CDR3 is 16 residues. The J segment lost 12 bases and the V segment lost 5 bases, leaving 16 bases of the junction unmatched. Germline CDR1 MNHEY, CDR2 SMNVEV (reference sequence). CDR3 sequence: CASSIRTGGSPIGQFF. The CDR3 nucleotides are TGTGCCAGCAGTATCAGGACAGGGGGTTCCCCAATTGGGCAGTTCTTC.

This sequence joins TRBV9 and TRBJ2-7; TRBD2 matches at 10 bases. This CDR3 has 14 amino acids. Germline CDR1 is SGDLS and CDR2 is YYNGEE. Trimming cost V 3 bases and J 5 bases; bases outside gene matches: 5. In DNA, the CDR3 is TGTGCCAGCAGCGCTGGGACTAGCGATCACGAGCAGTACTTC. As protein: CASSAGTSDHEQYF. Drawing the rest from reference TRBV9 and TRBJ2-7, the complete variable domain is DSGVTQTPKHLITATGQRVTLRCSPRSGDLSVYWYQQSLDQGLQFLIQYYNGEERAKGNILERFSAQQFPDLHSELNLSSLELGDSALYFCASSAGTSDHEQYFGPGTRLTVT.